In its sample, the clone carrying this T cell receptor (beta chain) was seen once. The CDR3 runs to 13 residues. Germline CDR1 reads SQVTM; CDR2 reads ANQGSEA. Trimming cost V 6 bases and J 4 bases, with 15 bases left between them. This sample was taken from a study of CD8 T cells in Susac syndrome. Sequencing of TCR beta was performed on blood CD8+ and CD4+ T cells. TEMRA cells were FACS-enriched, unlike CD8+ and CD4+ T cells, which were negatively isolated. A quantity of about 0.45 to 1 ug RNA underwent reverse transcription using random hexamers. By means of immunoSEQ multiplex PCR, TCR beta CDR3 spanning 54 Vbeta and 13 Jbeta underwent amplification. TCRdb recomputed calls from the immunoSEQ multiplex PCR reads with MiXCR, one row per CDR3 protein. The sample holds about 200,000 distinct CDR3 sequences, over 90% seen once.

Sequencing input: CD4+ T cells from PBMCs. The clonotype originates from a human donor with multiple sclerosis. The chain uses TRBV29-1 and TRBJ1-2, with D uncertain. In nucleotides, the CDR3 is TGCAGCGTCCCAAGGATGGGGTTCTATGGCTACACCTTC. Protein: CSVPRMGFYGYTF.